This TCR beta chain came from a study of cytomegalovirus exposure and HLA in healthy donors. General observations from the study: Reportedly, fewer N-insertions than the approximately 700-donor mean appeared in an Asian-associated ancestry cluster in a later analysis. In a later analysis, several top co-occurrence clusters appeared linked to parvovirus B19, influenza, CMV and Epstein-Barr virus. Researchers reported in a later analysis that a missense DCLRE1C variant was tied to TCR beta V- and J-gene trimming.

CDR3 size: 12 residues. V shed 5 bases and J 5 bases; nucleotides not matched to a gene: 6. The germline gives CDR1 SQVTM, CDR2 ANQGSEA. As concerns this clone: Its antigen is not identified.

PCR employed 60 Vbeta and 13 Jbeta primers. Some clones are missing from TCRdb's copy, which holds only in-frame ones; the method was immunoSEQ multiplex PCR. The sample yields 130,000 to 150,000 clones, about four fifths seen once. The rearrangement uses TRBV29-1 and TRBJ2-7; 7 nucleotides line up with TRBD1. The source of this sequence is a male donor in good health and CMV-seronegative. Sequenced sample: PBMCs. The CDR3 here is CSVMGDSNEQYF. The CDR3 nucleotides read TGCAGCGTTATGGGGGACAGTAACGAGCAGTACTTC.